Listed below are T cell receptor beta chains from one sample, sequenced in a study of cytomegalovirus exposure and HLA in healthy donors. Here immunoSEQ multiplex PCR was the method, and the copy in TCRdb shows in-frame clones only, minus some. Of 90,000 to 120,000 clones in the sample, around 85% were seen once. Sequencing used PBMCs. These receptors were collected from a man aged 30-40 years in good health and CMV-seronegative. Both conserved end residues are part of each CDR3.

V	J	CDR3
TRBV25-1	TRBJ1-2	CASSGDRGELYGYTF
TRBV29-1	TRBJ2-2	CSVGLALPGELFF
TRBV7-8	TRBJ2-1	CASSPGTGVNEQFF
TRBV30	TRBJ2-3	CAWSVLASDTQYF
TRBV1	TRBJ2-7	CTSSQAFFEQYF
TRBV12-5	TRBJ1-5	CASGLVLGGSGQPQHF
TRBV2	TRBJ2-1	CASRTGTSGIGEQFF
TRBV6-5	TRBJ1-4	CASSYRPLEKLFF
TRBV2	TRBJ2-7	CAGTRTAPYEQYF
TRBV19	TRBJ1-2	CASSSPGQDYGYTF
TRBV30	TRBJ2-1	CAWSKRGPLYESYNEQFF
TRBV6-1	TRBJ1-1	CASSGGTGKGTEAFF
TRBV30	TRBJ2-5	CASSDRWGTQETQYF
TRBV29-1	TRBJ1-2	CSVEHAGTPGGYTF
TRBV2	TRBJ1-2	CASSAGRVYGGYTF
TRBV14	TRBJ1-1	CASYRRGSNTEAFF
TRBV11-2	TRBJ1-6	CASSPWPGDSPLHF
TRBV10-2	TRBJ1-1	CASSEKVPEVVF
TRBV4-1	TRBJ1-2	CASSQDFVIGYGYTF
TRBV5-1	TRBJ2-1	CASSPTSGRENEQFF
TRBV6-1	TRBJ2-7	CASSAHPTSGYEQYF
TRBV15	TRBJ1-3	CATSRETGSGNTIYF
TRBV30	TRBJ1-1	CAWREPRNTEAFF
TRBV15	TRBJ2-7	CATSPGQTYEQYF
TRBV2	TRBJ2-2	CASNRQGSNTGELFF
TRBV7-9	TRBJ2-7	CASSLGLAGLDEQYF
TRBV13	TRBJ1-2	CASSRGTGVFGGYTF
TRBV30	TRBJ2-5	CAWSANPLVFGSQETQYF
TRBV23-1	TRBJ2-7	CASSHPGREQYF
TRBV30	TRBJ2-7	CATEGQGYSYEQYF
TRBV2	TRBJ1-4	CASSVNRVPREKLFF
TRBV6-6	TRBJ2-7	CASSLTGSYEQYF
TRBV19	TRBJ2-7	CASSISQGASEYF
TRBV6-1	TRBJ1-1	CASRRQMNTEAFF
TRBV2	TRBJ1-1	CASSGGSGGTEAFF
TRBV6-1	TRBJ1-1	CASSGTGVNTEAFF
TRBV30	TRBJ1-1	CAWSVRGGTEAFF
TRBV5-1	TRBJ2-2	CASSSTSGRTGELFF
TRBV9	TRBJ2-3	CASSVQGGLAADTQYF
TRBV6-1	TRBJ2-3	CASSDSQGLTDTQYF
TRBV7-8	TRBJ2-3	CASSSQLIRGYTDTQYF
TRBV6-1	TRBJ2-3	CAIRDWRTDTQYF
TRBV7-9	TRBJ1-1	CASSLDRVRSEAFF
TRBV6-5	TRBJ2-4	CASSSATKNIQYF
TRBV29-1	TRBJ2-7	CSAVRQSSYEQYF
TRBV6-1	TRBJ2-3	CASSEAQQGADTQYF